This T cell receptor beta chain derives from a study of CD8 T cells in Susac syndrome. When the RNA was reverse transcribed, random hexamers were used with an input of about 0.45 to 1 ug. Using its own MiXCR run on the immunoSEQ multiplex PCR reads, TCRdb lists one record per CDR3 protein. The sample lists 200,000 or so distinct CDR3 sequences; roughly 96% were seen once. V was trimmed by 1 base and J by 0 bases, leaving 10 bases between them. In germline, CDR1 is LGHDT, CDR2 YNNKEL (reference sequence). This CDR3 comprises 16 residues. The chain combines TRBV3-1 with TRBJ2-1; no firm D call. Material for sequencing was CD4+ T cells from PBMCs. The clonotype was recovered from a human donor with multiple sclerosis. The CDR3 DNA follows: TGTGCCAGCAGCCAAGTTGCCTTTTTCTCCTACAATGAGCAGTTCTTC. Translated: CASSQVAFFSYNEQFF.